This T cell receptor beta chain was obtained from a study of cytomegalovirus exposure and HLA in healthy donors. The PCR made use of 60 Vbeta and 13 Jbeta primers. The assay was immunoSEQ multiplex PCR, and TCRdb's table has in-frame clones only and misses some. The table has about 94,000 clones, about three fifths seen once. In germline, CDR1 is SGHDN, CDR2 FVKESK. CDR3 size: 13 residues. The V gene lost 3 bases and the J gene lost 2 bases, with 8 bases spanning the gap. This chain joins TRBV14 and TRBJ2-7; D unclear. Sequencing was done on a sample of PBMCs. This TCR derives from a young man in good health and CMV-seronegative. As DNA, the CDR3 is TGTGCCAGCAGCCACGGAGTCGCCTACGAGCAGTACTTC. This translates into CASSHGVAYEQYF. The full variable domain, completed using reference TRBV14 and TRBJ2-7, is EAGVTQFPSHSVIEKGQTVTLRCDPISGHDNLYWYRRVMGKEIKFLLHFVKESKQDESGMPNNRFLAERTGGTYSTLKVQPAELEDSGVYFCASSHGVAYEQYFGPGTRLTVT.